The clone carrying this T cell receptor beta chain was found once. Its antigen is currently unknown. This CDR3 has 15 residues. Trimming took off 6 bases at V and 2 bases at J, with 15 bases between the two ends. The data are from a study of post-analysis software for immune sequencing data. Study-wide findings and caveats: Five or six TRBV segments, TRBV5-6, TRBV5-1 and TRBV20-1 among them, were found more frequent in patients than controls.

TCR beta cDNA libraries had unique molecular identifiers. TCRdb reprocessed the PCR reads with MiXCR, giving one entry per CDR3 protein. Of approximately 440,000 distinct CDR3 sequences listed, under 55% are singletons. The sequence came from a girl between 10 and 17 years old with multiple sclerosis. The rearrangement uses TRBV12-3 or TRBV12-4 and TRBJ2-3; possibly TRBD1 for D (7 bases). Sequencing was performed on blood. Here the CDR3 reads CASSDREDTTDTQYF. In DNA, the CDR3 is TGTGCCAGCAGCGACAGGGAGGATACCACAGATACGCAGTATTTT.